The source of this T cell receptor (beta chain) is a study of technical replicates of blood from a handful of donors. Here immunoSEQ multiplex PCR was the method, and the copy in TCRdb shows in-frame clones only, minus some. The table has around 50,000 clones, 94% seen once; the top ten hold around 0.2%. Germline CDR1 reads SGHNT; CDR2 reads YENEEA. The CDR3 runs 16 residues. V trimming: 5 bases; J trimming: 0 bases; junction bases outside the gene matches: 4. Sequenced material: T cells isolated from PBMCs. This chain connects TRBV11-3 to TRBJ2-3; 11 nucleotides line up with TRBD2. The TCR was taken from a human donor in good health. The CDR3 bases are TGTGCCAGCAGCATAAGGACTAGCGGGAGCACAGATACGCAGTATTTT. This gives the protein CASSIRTSGSTDTQYF.